A single sample is the source of the 26 T cell receptor beta chains below, sequenced in a study of CD8 T cells in Susac syndrome. The authors reverse transcribed roughly 0.5 to 1 ug RNA with random hexamers. TCRdb reprocessed the immunoSEQ multiplex PCR reads with MiXCR, giving one entry per CDR3 protein. The sample carries fewer than 200,000 distinct CDR3 sequences, 93% recorded once. The sample comprised CD4+ T cells from PBMCs. These receptor sequences come from a human donor in good health.

The V gene is TRBV5-1, the J gene TRBJ1-1; D uncertain. The germline V gene encodes CDR1 SGHRS and CDR2 YFSETQ. Trimming left V 1 base short and J 0 bases short, with 7 bases between. The CDR3 spans 14 residues. CDR3 bases: TGCGCCAGCAGCTTGAGTGGCATGAACACTGAAGCTTTCTTT. It is translated as CASSLSGMNTEAFF.

The chain is built from TRBV28 and TRBJ2-3, with D possibly matching TRBD2 (5 bases). V lost 3 bases and J 5 bases, leaving 12 bases between the germline ends. This CDR3 contains 14 residues. Germline CDR1 reads MDHEN; CDR2 reads SYDVKM. The CDR3 nucleotides read TGTGCCAGCAGTTTGGGCGCGGGTGTAGATACGCAGTATTTT. Its protein is CASSLGAGVDTQYF.

This clonotype was recorded once. V gene TRBV3-1 combines with J gene TRBJ2-1, with 9 positions matching TRBD1. The germline CDR1 and CDR2 sequences are LGHDT and YNNKEL (reference sequence). The CDR3 runs 17 residues. V was clipped by 2 bases and J by 13 bases; unmatched bases: 18. The CDR3: CASSQTPGTGLGWDQFF. The DNA for the CDR3 is TGTGCCAGCAGCCAAACTCCTGGGACAGGGCTGGGTTGGGATCAGTTCTTC.

This clonotype was counted a single time. The chain combines TRBV20-1 with TRBJ2-3; D gene uncertain. This CDR3 spans 17 amino acids. With 5 bases removed from V and 0 bases from J, the gap between germline ends came to 21 bases. CDR1 is DFQATT, CDR2 SNEGSKA, per germline (reference sequence). CDR3 residues: CSAPTRFKMGSTDTQYF. The CDR3 nucleotides read TGCAGTGCTCCAACCCGCTTCAAGATGGGTAGCACAGATACGCAGTATTTT.

The CDR3 nucleotides are TGTGCCAGCAGCTTAACCTCGTGGGAGACCCAGTACTTC. As protein: CASSLTSWETQYF. The J gene is TRBJ2-5, the V gene TRBV7-8; D is uncertain. V was shortened by 2 bases and J by 5 bases, with 9 bases between the two germline ends. The germline CDR1 and CDR2 sequences are SGHVS and FQNEAQ. The CDR3 is 13 amino acids.

This chain joins TRBV30 and TRBJ1-1; weak D call: TRBD1 (5 bases). Germline assignment: CDR1 GTSNPN and CDR2 SVGIG (reference sequence). The V gene lost 2 bases and the J gene lost 2 bases, with 12 bases spanning the gap. The CDR3 consists of 14 residues. The CDR3 reads CAWSRPGPNTEAFF. CDR3 coding DNA: TGTGCCTGGAGTCGTCCGGGACCAAACACTGAAGCTTTCTTT.

This chain uses TRBV20-1 with TRBJ2-7; TRBD2 matches at 7 bases. CDR1 and CDR2 (germline): DFQATT, SNEGSKA (reference sequence). The ends lost 0 bases at V and 3 bases at J; junction bases unmatched: 8. The CDR3 covers 15 residues. The CDR3 is CSARDVAGQIYEQYV. CDR3 DNA sequence: TGCAGTGCTAGAGATGTAGCGGGCCAAATCTACGAGCAGTACGTC.

This chain connects TRBV20-1 to TRBJ1-5; a possible D gene is TRBD1 (6 bases). This CDR3 has 16 amino acids. Germline V CDR1 and CDR2: DFQATT, SNEGSKA (reference sequence). Between the trimmed V and J ends, which lost 3 bases and 2 bases, there was a span of 17 bases. The CDR3 reads CSAREGTHWGNQPQHF. Here the CDR3 DNA reads TGCAGTGCTAGGGAAGGGACACACTGGGGCAATCAGCCCCAGCATTTT.

The rearrangement joins TRBV10-3 to TRBJ2-4, with D perhaps being TRBD1 or TRBD2 (5 bases each). The CDR3 is 15 residues long. CDR1 and CDR2 (germline): ENHRY, SYGVKD. Trimming pared 0 bases from V and 5 bases from J, leaving 11 bases between. CDR3 sequence (DNA): TGTGCCATCAGTGAGTCACGGGGACGGGAAAACATTCAGTACTTC. Its protein is CAISESRGRENIQYF.

The chain is built from TRBV20-1 and TRBJ1-1; D uncertain. Trimming stripped 6 bases from V and 2 bases from J, with 13 bases between. Germline CDR1 is DFQATT and CDR2 is SNEGSKA (reference sequence). The CDR3 runs to 13 residues. This CDR3 reads CSAQRAGNTEAFF. For the CDR3, the DNA is TGCAGTGCCCAGCGGGCAGGAAACACTGAAGCTTTCTTT.

The V call is TRBV4-3, the J call TRBJ2-2; 9 bases align to TRBD2. Germline lookup yields CDR1 LGHNA and CDR2 YSLEER. V shed 6 bases and J 6 bases; nucleotides not matched to a gene: 2. CDR3 length equals 13 residues. The CDR3 reads CASRTSGPGELFF. The CDR3 coding sequence is TGCGCCAGCAGGACTAGCGGCCCCGGGGAGCTGTTTTTT.

This sequence joins TRBV5-1 and TRBJ2-7; D possibly matches TRBD1 or TRBD2 (5 bases each). The CDR3 is made up of 13 amino acids. Trimming shortened V by 4 bases and J by 5 bases, and 13 bases separated the two germline ends. Germline assignment: CDR1 SGHRS and CDR2 YFSETQ. CDR3 sequence (DNA): TGCGCCAGCAGCCGGGACGGCGCCGACGAGCAGTACTTC. Translated, it gives CASSRDGADEQYF.

This clonotype was observed a few times. This sequence joins TRBV3-1 and TRBJ1-2; unclear D gene. The V end lost 3 bases, the J end lost 8 bases, and 10 bases lay between the germline ends. The CDR3 is 12 residues long. The germline CDR1 and CDR2 sequences are LGHDT and YNNKEL (reference sequence). The CDR3 bases are TGTGCCAGCAGCCAGGGCGCTGGAGGCTACACCTTC. It is translated as CASSQGAGGYTF.

The chain uses TRBV19 and TRBJ1-3; 7 bases are a match to TRBD1. Germline V lookup: CDR1 LNHDA, CDR2 SQIVND (reference sequence). V lost 5 bases, J lost 5 bases, and 12 bases stayed unmatched. The CDR3 length is 16 residues. CDR3 nucleotide sequence: TGTGCCAGTAGTGCCCCCGGGACAGCGCAACGAAACACCATATATTTT. Translated: CASSAPGTAQRNTIYF.

The V and J genes are TRBV5-1 and TRBJ2-3, with D maybe TRBD1 (6 bases). Trimming pared 4 bases from V and 0 bases from J, leaving 9 bases between. Germline V CDR1 and CDR2: SGHRS, YFSETQ. The CDR3 sequence is 14 residues long. The CDR3 DNA follows: TGCGCCAGCAGCCACAGGGATAGCACAGATACGCAGTATTTT. Encoded protein: CASSHRDSTDTQYF.

This clonotype occurred a few times. This chain joins TRBV28 and TRBJ1-2; the D gene is possibly TRBD1 (5 bases). V lost 3 bases and J 4 bases, leaving 9 bases between the germline ends. The CDR3 has 13 amino acids. In germline, CDR1 is MDHEN, CDR2 SYDVKM. The CDR3 nucleotides are TGTGCCAGCAGTTTGGGGGGTACCTATGGCTACACCTTC. Amino acid sequence: CASSLGGTYGYTF.

This chain links TRBV19 with TRBJ2-6, with D maybe TRBD1 (5 bases). The germline V gene has CDR1 LNHDA and CDR2 SQIVND (reference sequence). V was pared by 8 bases and J by 3 bases, with 11 bases between. There are 14 residues in the CDR3. CDR3 sequence: CASGWGLGANVLTF. Written as DNA, the CDR3 is TGTGCCAGTGGGTGGGGCCTTGGGGCCAACGTCCTGACTTTC.

The rearrangement links TRBV20-1 to TRBJ1-5; D gene unclear. V dropped 3 bases and J dropped 3 bases, with 9 bases sitting between them. Germline-derived CDR1 and CDR2 are DFQATT and SNEGSKA (reference sequence). The CDR3 has 13 residues. As DNA, the CDR3 is TGCAGTGCTAGTCTCGGTGCCAATCAGCCCCAGCATTTT. Translated, it gives CSASLGANQPQHF.

This clonotype was found once. The DNA of the CDR3 is TGTGCCAGCAGCCGCACAGTGGGCGGGGAGCTGTTTTTT. It specifies CASSRTVGGELFF. V gene TRBV14 combines with J gene TRBJ2-2; no clear D gene. Per the germline V gene, CDR1 is SGHDN and CDR2 is FVKESK. Trimming removed 4 bases at V and 7 bases at J, with 10 bases between. The CDR3 consists of 13 residues.

This chain links TRBV6-2 or TRBV6-3 with TRBJ1-1, with D tentatively TRBD1 (6 bases). V lost 5 bases to trimming and J lost 1 base, with 8 bases between them. CDR3 size: 13 residues. Germline values: CDR1 MNHEY, CDR2 SVGEGT. CDR3 residues: CASSQDRNTEAFF. CDR3 DNA sequence: TGTGCCAGCAGTCAGGACAGGAACACTGAAGCTTTCTTT.

The CDR3 is CASSQGWAGANYGYTF. The CDR3 region has the DNA TGTGCCAGCAGCCAAGGATGGGCAGGCGCTAACTATGGCTACACCTTC. The rearrangement links TRBV14 to TRBJ1-2; no definite D call. V shed 1 base and J shed 0 bases, with 12 bases lying between them. This CDR3 comprises 16 residues. Germline V lookup: CDR1 SGHDN, CDR2 FVKESK.

CDR3 loop: CASSLAAGDTGELFF. The CDR3, as DNA: TGCGCCAGCAGCTTGGCCGCAGGGGACACCGGGGAGCTGTTTTTT. This chain connects TRBV5-1 to TRBJ2-2, with a possible D match to TRBD1 (6 bases). Trimming left V 0 bases short and J 3 bases short, with 9 bases between. This CDR3 has 15 residues. Germline V gene lookup returns CDR1 SGHRS and CDR2 YFSETQ.

This chain joins TRBV9 and TRBJ2-7; D is undetermined. Germline CDR1 and CDR2: SGDLS and YYNGEE. V gave up 4 bases and J gave up 6 bases, with 14 bases separating them. This CDR3 contains 13 residues. In DNA form, the CDR3 reads TGTGCCAGCAGCCAAACCCCAAGGAGCGAGCAGTACGTC. As protein: CASSQTPRSEQYV.

J is TRBJ1-4 and V is TRBV27; D remains unclear. The CDR3 covers 14 residues. V dropped 3 bases and J dropped 4 bases, with 9 bases sitting between them. The germline CDR1 and CDR2 sequences are MNHEY and SMNVEV (reference sequence). This chain's CDR3 is CASSFFGFNEKLFF. CDR3 in DNA: TGTGCCAGCAGTTTCTTCGGTTTTAATGAAAAACTGTTTTTT.

The chain recombines TRBV29-1 with TRBJ1-1; D gene uncertain. V dropped 5 bases and J dropped 7 bases, with 17 bases sitting between them. The germline V gene encodes CDR1 SQVTM and CDR2 ANQGSEA. The CDR3 consists of 13 residues. This chain's CDR3 is CSVKHTSGFEAFF. For the CDR3, the DNA is TGCAGCGTTAAACACACCTCAGGATTTGAAGCTTTCTTT.

This chain uses TRBV7-3 with TRBJ2-2; D is unclear. Germline V gives CDR1 SGHTA, CDR2 FQGTGA. This CDR3 is built from 14 residues. The V gene lost 2 bases and the J gene lost 4 bases, with 8 bases spanning the gap. The CDR3 DNA sequence: TGTGCCAGCAGCTTAGGATCGGGCACCGGGGAGCTGTTTTTT. Protein sequence: CASSLGSGTGELFF.